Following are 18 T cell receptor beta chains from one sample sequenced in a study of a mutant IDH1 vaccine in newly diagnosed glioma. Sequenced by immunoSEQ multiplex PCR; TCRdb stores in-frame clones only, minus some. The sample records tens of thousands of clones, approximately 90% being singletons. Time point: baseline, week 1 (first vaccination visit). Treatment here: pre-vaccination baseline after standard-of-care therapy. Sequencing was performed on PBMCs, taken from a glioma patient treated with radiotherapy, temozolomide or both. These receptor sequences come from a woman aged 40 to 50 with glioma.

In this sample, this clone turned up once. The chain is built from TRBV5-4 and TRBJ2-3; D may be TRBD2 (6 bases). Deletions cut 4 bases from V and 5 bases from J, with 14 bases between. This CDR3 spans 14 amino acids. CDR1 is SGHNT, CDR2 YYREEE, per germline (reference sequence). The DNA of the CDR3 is TGTGCCAGCAGCGCCACCGCAGCGGGAGATACGCAGTATTTT. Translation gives CASSATAAGDTQYF.

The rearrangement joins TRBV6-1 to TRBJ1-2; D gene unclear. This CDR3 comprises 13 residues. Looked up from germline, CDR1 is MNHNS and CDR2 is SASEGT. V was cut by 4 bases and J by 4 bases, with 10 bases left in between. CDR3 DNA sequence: TGTGCCAGCAGTGGGAGGGAAGCCTATGGCTACACCTTC. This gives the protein CASSGREAYGYTF.

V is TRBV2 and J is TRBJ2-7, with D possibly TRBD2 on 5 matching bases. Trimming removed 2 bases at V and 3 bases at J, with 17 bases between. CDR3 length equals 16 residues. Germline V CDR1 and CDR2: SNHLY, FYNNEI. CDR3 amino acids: CASSEWGETRNYEQYF. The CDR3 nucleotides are TGTGCCAGCAGTGAATGGGGAGAGACTCGGAACTACGAGCAGTACTTC.

The CDR3, as DNA: TGTGCCAGCAGTTACGGCGGTTGGGCCTACGAGCAGTACTTC. Its protein product is CASSYGGWAYEQYF. The chain links TRBV6-6 to TRBJ2-7; D not resolved. CDR1 and CDR2 from the germline V gene are MNHNY and SVGAGI (reference sequence). This CDR3 spans 14 amino acids. Deletions cut 2 bases from V and 2 bases from J, with 10 bases between.

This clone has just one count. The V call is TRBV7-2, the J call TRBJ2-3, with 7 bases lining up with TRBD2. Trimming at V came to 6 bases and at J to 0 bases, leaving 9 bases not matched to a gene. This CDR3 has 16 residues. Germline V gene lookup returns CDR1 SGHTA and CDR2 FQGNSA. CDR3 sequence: CASSWLADYSTDTQYF. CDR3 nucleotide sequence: TGTGCCAGCAGTTGGCTAGCGGACTATAGCACAGATACGCAGTATTTT.

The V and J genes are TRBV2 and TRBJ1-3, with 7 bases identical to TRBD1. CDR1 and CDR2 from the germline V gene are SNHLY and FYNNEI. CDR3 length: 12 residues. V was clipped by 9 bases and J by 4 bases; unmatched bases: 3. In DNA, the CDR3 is TGTGCCAGTGCGGGACAGGGAAACACCATATATTTT. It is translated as CASAGQGNTIYF.

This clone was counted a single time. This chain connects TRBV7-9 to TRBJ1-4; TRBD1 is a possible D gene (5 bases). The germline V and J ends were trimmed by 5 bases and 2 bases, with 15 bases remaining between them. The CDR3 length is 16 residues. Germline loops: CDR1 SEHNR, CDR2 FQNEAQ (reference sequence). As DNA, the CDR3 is TGTGCCAGCAGCCTACTCGGGACGGCTACTAATGAAAAACTGTTTTTT. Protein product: CASSLLGTATNEKLFF. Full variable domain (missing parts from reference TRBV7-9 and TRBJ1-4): DTGVSQNPRHKITKRGQNVTFRCDPISEHNRLYWYRQTLGQGPEFLTYFQNEAQLEKSRLLSDRFSAERPKGSFSTLEIQRTEQGDSAMYLCASSLLGTATNEKLFFGSGTQLSVL.

The CDR3 loop reads CASSELGPPETQYF. The CDR3 nucleotides are TGTGCCAGCAGTGAACTCGGGCCACCGGAGACCCAGTACTTC. This chain joins TRBV6-1 and TRBJ2-5; D remains ambiguous. The ends were cut back, 2 bases at V and 5 bases at J, with 12 bases in the middle. This CDR3 comprises 14 residues. Germline assignment: CDR1 MNHNS and CDR2 SASEGT.

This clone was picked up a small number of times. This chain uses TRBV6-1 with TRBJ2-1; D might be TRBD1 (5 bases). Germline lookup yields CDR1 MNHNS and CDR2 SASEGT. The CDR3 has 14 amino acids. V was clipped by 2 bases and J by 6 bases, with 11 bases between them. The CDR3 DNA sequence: TGTGCCAGCAGTGAATGGCAGCAGGGCAATGAGCAGTTCTTC. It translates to CASSEWQQGNEQFF.

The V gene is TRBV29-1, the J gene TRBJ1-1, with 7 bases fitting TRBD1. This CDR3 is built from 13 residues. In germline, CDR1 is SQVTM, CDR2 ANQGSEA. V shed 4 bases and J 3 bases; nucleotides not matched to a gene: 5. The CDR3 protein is CSVVTGEDTEAFF. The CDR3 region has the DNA TGCAGCGTTGTAACAGGGGAGGACACTGAAGCTTTCTTT. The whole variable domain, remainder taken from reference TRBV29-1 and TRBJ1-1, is SAVISQKPSRDICQRGTSLTIQCQVDSQVTMMFWYRQQPGQSLTLIATANQGSEATYESGFVIDKFPISRPNLTFSTLTVSNMSPEDSSIYLCSVVTGEDTEAFFGQGTRLTVV.

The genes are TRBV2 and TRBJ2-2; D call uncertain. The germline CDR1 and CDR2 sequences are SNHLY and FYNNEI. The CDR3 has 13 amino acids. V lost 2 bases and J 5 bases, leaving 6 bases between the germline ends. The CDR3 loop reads CASSESLTGELFF. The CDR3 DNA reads TGTGCCAGCAGTGAAAGCCTAACCGGGGAGCTGTTTTTT.

CDR3 DNA: TGTGCCAGCAGCTTAGTCGGTCACCAGGGGAAAAGGAGGAACACTGAAGCTTTCTTT. It is translated as CASSLVGHQGKRRNTEAFF. The rearrangement links TRBV11-2 to TRBJ1-1, with a possible D match to TRBD1 (6 bases). CDR3 length equals 19 residues. Trimming pared 1 base from V and 1 base from J, leaving 22 bases between. Germline assignment: CDR1 SGHAT and CDR2 FQNNGV. Full variable domain (remainder filled in from reference TRBV11-2 and TRBJ1-1): EAGVAQSPRYKIIEKRQSVAFWCNPISGHATLYWYQQILGQGPKLLIQFQNNGVVDDSQLPKDRFSAERLKGVDSTLKIQPAKLEDSAVYLCASSLVGHQGKRRNTEAFFGQGTRLTVV.

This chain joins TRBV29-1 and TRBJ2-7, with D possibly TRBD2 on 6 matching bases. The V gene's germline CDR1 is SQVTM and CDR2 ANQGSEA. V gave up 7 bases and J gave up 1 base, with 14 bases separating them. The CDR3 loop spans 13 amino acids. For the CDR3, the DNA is TGCAGCGGTATGGGACTCCGATCCTACGAGCAGTACTTC. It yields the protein CSGMGLRSYEQYF.

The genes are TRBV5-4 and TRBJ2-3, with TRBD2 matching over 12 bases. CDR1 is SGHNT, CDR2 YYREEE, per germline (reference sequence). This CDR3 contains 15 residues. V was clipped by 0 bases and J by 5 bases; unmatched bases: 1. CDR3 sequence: CASSLGLAGVDTQYF. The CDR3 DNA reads TGTGCCAGCAGCTTGGGACTAGCGGGAGTAGATACGCAGTATTTT.

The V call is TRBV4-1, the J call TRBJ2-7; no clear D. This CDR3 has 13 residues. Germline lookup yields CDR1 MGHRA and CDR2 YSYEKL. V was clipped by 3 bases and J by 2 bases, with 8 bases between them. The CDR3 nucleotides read TGCGCCAGCAGCCACACGCTAGCCTACGAGCAGTACTTC. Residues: CASSHTLAYEQYF.

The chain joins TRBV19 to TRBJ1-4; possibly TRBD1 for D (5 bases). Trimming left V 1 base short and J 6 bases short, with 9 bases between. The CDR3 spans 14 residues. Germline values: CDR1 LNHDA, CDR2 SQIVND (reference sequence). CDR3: CASSIGRGDEKLFF. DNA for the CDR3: TGTGCCAGTAGTATAGGCCGAGGGGATGAAAAACTGTTTTTT.

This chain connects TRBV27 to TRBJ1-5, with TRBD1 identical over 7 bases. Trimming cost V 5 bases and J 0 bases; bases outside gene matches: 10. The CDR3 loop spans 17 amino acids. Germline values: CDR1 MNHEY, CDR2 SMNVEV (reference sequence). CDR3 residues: CASSTYRDRNSNQPQHF. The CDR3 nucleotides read TGTGCCAGCAGTACCTATCGGGACAGAAATAGCAATCAGCCCCAGCATTTT.

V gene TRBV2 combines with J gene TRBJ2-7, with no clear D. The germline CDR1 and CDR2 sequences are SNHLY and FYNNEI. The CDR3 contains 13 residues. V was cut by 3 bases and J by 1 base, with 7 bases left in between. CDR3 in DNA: TGTGCCAGCAGTGAGACCCAGTCCTACGAGCAGTACTTC. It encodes CASSETQSYEQYF. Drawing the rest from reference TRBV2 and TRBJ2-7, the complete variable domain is EPEVTQTPSHQVTQMGQEVILRCVPISNHLYFYWYRQILGQKVEFLVSFYNNEISEKSEIFDDQFSVERPDGSNFTLKIRSTKLEDSAMYFCASSETQSYEQYFGPGTRLTVT.